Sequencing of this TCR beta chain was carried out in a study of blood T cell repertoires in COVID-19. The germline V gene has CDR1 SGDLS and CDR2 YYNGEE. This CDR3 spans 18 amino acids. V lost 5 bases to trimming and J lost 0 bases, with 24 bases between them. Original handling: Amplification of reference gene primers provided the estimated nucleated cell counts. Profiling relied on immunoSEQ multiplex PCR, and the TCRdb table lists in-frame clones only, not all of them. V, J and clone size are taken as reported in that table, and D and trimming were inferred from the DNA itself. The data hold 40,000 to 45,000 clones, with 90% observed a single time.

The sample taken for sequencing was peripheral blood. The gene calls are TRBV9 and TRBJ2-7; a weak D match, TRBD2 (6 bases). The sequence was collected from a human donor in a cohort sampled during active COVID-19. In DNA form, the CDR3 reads TGTGCCAGCAGACGAACTAAACCCTCTAGCGTGGTCTCCTACGAGCAGTACTTC. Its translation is CASRRTKPSSVVSYEQYF.